In this sample, the clone carrying this T cell receptor beta chain turned up a few times. Its antigen is as yet unknown. TCRdb independently ran MiXCR on the 5' RACE reads; one entry per CDR3 protein. The sample includes 210,000 or so distinct CDR3 sequences, approximately 16% seen only once; the top ten take 2.4%. The data derive from a study of T-cell memory formation after mild COVID-19. Whole-study context: There were largely donor-specific TCR clusters.

Notes on the study in general: Day 37-peaking second-wave clones had unconfirmed SARS-CoV-2 specificity.

The material sequenced was PBMCs or a T cell subset sorted from them (not recorded which). The clonotype comes from an adult woman who had mild COVID-19 (a few samples of this study predate the infection). Cell type and time point are not known.

The CDR3 sequence: CASTPWAVYGYTF. Here the CDR3 DNA reads TGTGCCAGCACCCCCTGGGCGGTCTATGGCTACACCTTC. The rearrangement uses TRBV5-6 and TRBJ1-2; D uncertain. This CDR3 has 13 amino acids. The V end was cut by 6 bases, the J end by 4 bases, with 13 bases between. Per the germline V gene, CDR1 is SGHDT and CDR2 is YYEEEE. Drawing the rest from reference TRBV5-6 and TRBJ1-2, the complete variable domain is DAGVTQSPTHLIKTRGQQVTLRCSPKSGHDTVSWYQQALGQGPQFIFQYYEEEERQRGNFPDRFSGHQFPNYSSELNVNALLLGDSALYLCASTPWAVYGYTFGSGTRLTVV.